Following are 13 T cell receptor beta chains from one sample sequenced in a study of PD-1 blockade in mismatch repair-deficient tumors. The data were produced by immunoSEQ multiplex PCR, yet TCRdb's version contains in-frame clones alone and is incomplete. Of 40,000 to 60,000 clones listed, around 80% were seen once; the top ten hold more than 2.5%. This sample comprised peripheral blood, obtained 4 weeks after starting pembrolizumab. All receptors derive from an adult with mismatch repair-deficient cancer.

This clone was counted a few times. The chain is built from TRBV29-1 and TRBJ1-5; D is ambiguous. Trimming left V 6 bases short and J 8 bases short, with 11 bases between. This CDR3 comprises 11 residues. Per germline, CDR1 SQVTM and CDR2 ANQGSEA. CDR3 sequence reads: CSVGVQEPQHF. The CDR3 DNA sequence: TGCAGCGTCGGCGTTCAGGAGCCCCAGCATTTT.

This clone was observed a single time. V and J are TRBV5-1 and TRBJ2-2, with unresolved D. This CDR3 is built from 13 residues. Germline assignment: CDR1 SGHRS and CDR2 YFSETQ. The V end lost 6 bases, the J end lost 1 base, and 7 bases lay between the germline ends. CDR3: CASTPMNTGELFF. DNA of the CDR3: TGCGCCAGCACCCCGATGAACACCGGGGAGCTGTTTTTT.

The CDR3 sequence is CAWRRQGSTDTQYF. Written as DNA, the CDR3 is TGTGCCTGGAGAAGACAGGGGAGCACAGATACGCAGTATTTT. The chain joins TRBV30 to TRBJ2-3, with TRBD1 identical over 8 bases. Germline CDR1 GTSNPN, CDR2 SVGIG (reference sequence). V was pared by 3 bases and J by 0 bases, with 2 bases of the junction left unmatched. This CDR3 has 14 amino acids.

This clone was detected once. This rearrangement joins TRBV5-1 to TRBJ2-5, with D maybe TRBD2 (6 bases). The CDR3 runs to 15 residues. Trimming removed 4 bases at V and 2 bases at J, with 15 bases between. CDR1 SGHRS and CDR2 YFSETQ come from the germline V gene. The CDR3 spells CASSLSEGTQETQYF. In DNA, the CDR3 is TGCGCCAGCAGCCTCTCGGAGGGGACTCAAGAGACCCAGTACTTC. Supplemented by reference TRBV5-1 and TRBJ2-5, the full variable domain reads KAGVTQTPRYLIKTRGQQVTLSCSPISGHRSVSWYQQTPGQGLQFLFEYFSETQRNKGNFPGRFSGRQFSNSRSEMNVSTLELGDSALYLCASSLSEGTQETQYFGPGTRLLVL.

The gene calls are TRBV7-2 and TRBJ1-5; D uncertain. The V gene lost 2 bases and the J gene lost 9 bases, with 11 bases spanning the gap. Germline CDR1 SGHTA, CDR2 FQGNSA. The CDR3 runs 13 residues. The CDR3 bases are TGTGCCAGCAGCTTAAACCCGGAAGGGCCCCAGCATTTT. Amino acids: CASSLNPEGPQHF.

The rearrangement joins TRBV5-4 to TRBJ2-1; 15 nucleotides match TRBD2. This CDR3 contains 16 residues. Germline V CDR1 and CDR2: SGHNT, YYREEE (reference sequence). After removal of 0 bases from V and 7 bases from J, the junction contained 2 bases not matched to a gene. The CDR3 region is CASSLGGLAGGNEQFF. The CDR3 DNA reads as TGTGCCAGCAGCTTGGGAGGACTAGCGGGGGGGAATGAGCAGTTCTTC.

The sample holds a few counts of this clone. The chain recombines TRBV21-1 with TRBJ1-1; the tabulated D call, TRBD1, remains unverified against the DNA. TRBV21-1 corresponds to a pseudogene. There are 12 residues in the CDR3. In DNA form, the CDR3 reads TGTGCCAGTAACAGGTCTAACACTGAAGCTTTCTTT. It translates to CASNRSNTEAFF.

The table lists this clone with a few counts. V and J are TRBV28 and TRBJ1-2; no definite D call. Trimming removed 8 bases at V and 4 bases at J, with 14 bases between. The CDR3 extends over 13 amino acids. Germline assignment: CDR1 MDHEN and CDR2 SYDVKM. CDR3 residues: CASGPSEGYGYTF. CDR3 bases: TGTGCCAGCGGTCCAAGCGAGGGCTATGGCTACACCTTC.

The V call is TRBV27, the J call TRBJ2-3; 8 bases agree with TRBD2. This CDR3 comprises 15 residues. Trimming at V came to 3 bases and at J to 3 bases, leaving 5 bases not matched to a gene. Germline V gene lookup returns CDR1 MNHEY and CDR2 SMNVEV (reference sequence). CDR3 in amino acids: CASSLVTSVTDTQYF. For the CDR3, the DNA is TGTGCCAGCAGTTTGGTGACTAGCGTAACAGATACGCAGTATTTT.

This clone was observed a single time. The genes are TRBV15 and TRBJ1-2, with D unclear. CDR3 length: 16 residues. CDR1 and CDR2 (germline): LNHNV, YYDKDF (reference sequence). V shed 5 bases and J shed 5 bases, with 21 bases lying between them. CDR3 sequence (DNA): TGTGCCACCAGCCCGAGGGAGAGTCTCCCTCCTTATGGCTACACCTTC. It is translated as CATSPRESLPPYGYTF.

This clone was counted only a few times. The chain employs TRBV7-9 and TRBJ2-1; D uncertain. Germline CDR1 is SEHNR and CDR2 is FQNEAQ (reference sequence). V dropped 5 bases and J dropped 2 bases, with 10 bases sitting between them. The CDR3 sequence is 14 residues long. The CDR3 DNA follows: TGTGCCAGCAGCCCCATGCCGGCCTACAATGAGCAGTTCTTC. This gives the protein CASSPMPAYNEQFF.

This clone was recorded only once. The chain carries TRBV19 and TRBJ2-3, with 8 bases aligning to TRBD1. CDR3 length equals 15 residues. Germline CDR1 is LNHDA and CDR2 is SQIVND (reference sequence). Trimming took 6 bases from V and 5 from J; bases not matched to a gene: 10. CDR3: CASSNQGAQGDTQYF. Here the CDR3 DNA reads TGTGCCAGTAGCAACCAGGGGGCGCAGGGAGATACGCAGTATTTT.

The chain couples TRBV7-9 to TRBJ2-3, with TRBD1 matching 9 bases. Trimming removed 5 bases from V and 3 bases from J; junction bases left unmatched: 12. Germline V gene lookup returns CDR1 SEHNR and CDR2 FQNEAQ (reference sequence). The CDR3 length is 17 residues. The CDR3 sequence is CASSRELTGTGTDTQYF. As DNA, the CDR3 is TGTGCCAGCAGCCGCGAATTGACCGGGACAGGGACAGATACGCAGTATTTT.